One and the same sample provided the 23 T cell receptor beta chains below, sequenced in a study of blood T cell repertoires in COVID-19. TCRdb's copy holds only in-frame clones and misses some; the assay was immunoSEQ multiplex PCR. The data contain 130,000 or so clones, about 79% of them seen just once; the ten biggest clones take up around 2.7%. Sequencing was carried out using peripheral blood. These receptors were collected from a woman over 75 with acute or convalescent COVID-19.

This clone came up once. The chain combines TRBV19 with TRBJ1-1, with D possibly matching TRBD1 (5 bases). The germline V gene has CDR1 LNHDA and CDR2 SQIVND (reference sequence). Trimming pared 5 bases from V and 5 bases from J, leaving 9 bases between. The CDR3 runs 12 residues. The CDR3 coding sequence is TGTGCCAGTAGTGCAGGGAATACTGAAGCTTTCTTT. Amino acid sequence: CASSAGNTEAFF. The entire variable domain, with the rest obtained from reference TRBV19 and TRBJ1-1, is as follows: DGGITQSPKYLFRKEGQNVTLSCEQNLNHDAMYWYRQDPGQGLRLIYYSQIVNDFQKGDIAEGYSVSREKKESFPLTVTSAQKNPTAFYLCASSAGNTEAFFGQGTRLTVV.

The chain couples TRBV3-1 (or the pseudogene TRBV3-2) to TRBJ2-4; D may be TRBD2 (5 bases). The V gene lost 4 bases and the J gene lost 2 bases, with 15 bases spanning the gap. Looked up from germline, CDR1 is LGHDT and CDR2 is YNNKEL (reference sequence). The CDR3 contains 16 residues. CDR3 bases: TGTGCCAGCAGCCCCATGGAGCCCGGGACCAAAAACATTCAGTACTTC. It encodes CASSPMEPGTKNIQYF.

The chain is built from TRBV9 and TRBJ2-3; TRBD2 agrees at 8 bases. V shed 3 bases and J 2 bases; nucleotides not matched to a gene: 11. This CDR3 is built from 17 residues. The germline V gene encodes CDR1 SGDLS and CDR2 YYNGEE. The chain's CDR3 is CASSEGRLATHTDTQYF. CDR3 sequence (DNA): TGTGCCAGCAGCGAGGGGAGACTAGCGACTCACACAGATACGCAGTATTTT. Using reference TRBV9 and TRBJ2-3 for the parts outside the CDR3, the full variable domain is DSGVTQTPKHLITATGQRVTLRCSPRSGDLSVYWYQQSLDQGLQFLIQYYNGEERAKGNILERFSAQQFPDLHSELNLSSLELGDSALYFCASSEGRLATHTDTQYFGPGTRLTVL.

This clone occurred once. V gene TRBV18 combines with J gene TRBJ1-1; TRBD1 might be the D (6 bases). Germline V gives CDR1 KGHSH, CDR2 LQKENI. Trimming removed 2 bases from V and 0 bases from J, with 25 bases in between. The CDR3 length is 20 residues. The CDR3 coding sequence is TGTGCCAGCTCACCAAGGGTTATTGGGGGCGCTGACGTGTTGAACACTGAAGCTTTCTTT. Protein product: CASSPRVIGGADVLNTEAFF.

The chain uses TRBV9 and TRBJ2-5; possibly TRBD1 for D (7 bases). The CDR3 runs to 14 residues. V lost 1 base, J lost 5 bases, and 12 bases lay in between. Germline loops: CDR1 SGDLS, CDR2 YYNGEE. CDR3 DNA sequence: TGTGCCAGCAGCGTATCAGGGGGGCCTGAGACCCAGTACTTC. Its protein product is CASSVSGGPETQYF.

The CDR3 sequence: CASSQDPRTSGGTGGSYEQYF. CDR3 DNA: TGTGCCAGCAGCCAAGATCCGCGGACTAGCGGGGGAACTGGGGGCTCCTACGAGCAGTACTTC. This chain joins TRBV4-2 and TRBJ2-7, with 13 nucleotides matching TRBD2. CDR1 LGHNA and CDR2 YNFKEQ come from the germline V gene. This CDR3 is 21 amino acids long. After removal of 0 bases from V and 0 bases from J, the junction contained 14 bases not matched to a gene.

The J gene is TRBJ1-5, the V gene TRBV4-2; possible D gene TRBD1, 6 bases. CDR3 length: 15 residues. With 3 bases removed from V and 8 bases from J, the gap between germline ends came to 17 bases. Germline values: CDR1 LGHNA, CDR2 YNFKEQ. The CDR3 DNA is TGTGCCAGCAGCCAGTTTGGGGGCGGGTCTAAGCCCCAGCATTTT. This codes for CASSQFGGGSKPQHF.

The chain employs TRBV10-3 and TRBJ1-5, with D maybe TRBD1 (5 bases). Trimming took 4 bases from V and 2 from J, leaving 9 bases between them. The CDR3 length is 14 residues. The germline CDR1 and CDR2 sequences are ENHRY and SYGVKD. CDR3 protein: CAISGRAGNQPQHF. The CDR3 nucleotides read TGTGCCATCAGTGGCAGGGCCGGCAATCAGCCCCAGCATTTT.

CDR3 residues: CASSLEQGRNYGYTF. CDR3 coding DNA: TGTGCCAGCAGCCTGGAACAGGGGAGGAACTATGGCTACACCTTC. V gene TRBV5-4 combines with J gene TRBJ1-2; 7 bases agree with TRBD1. Germline loops: CDR1 SGHNT, CDR2 YYREEE (reference sequence). This CDR3 spans 15 amino acids. V dropped 4 bases and J dropped 2; count of bases not matched to a gene: 8.

The V and J genes are TRBV5-5 and TRBJ2-7, with D possibly being TRBD1 (5 bases). Germline V CDR1 and CDR2: SGHKS, YYEKEE (reference sequence). V was trimmed by 4 bases and J by 1 base, leaving 15 bases between them. The CDR3 runs to 15 residues. The CDR3 sequence is CASSGAGVRSYEQYF. The CDR3 region has the DNA TGTGCCAGCAGCGGGGCAGGAGTCAGGTCCTACGAGCAGTACTTC.

The chain combines TRBV18 with TRBJ2-7; the D gene is possibly TRBD2 (5 bases). The ends were cut back, 2 bases at V and 2 bases at J, with 10 bases in the middle. The germline gives CDR1 KGHSH, CDR2 LQKENI. CDR3 length: 14 residues. The CDR3 sequence is CASSPRGQPYEQYF. In DNA, the CDR3 is TGTGCCAGCTCACCAAGAGGGCAGCCCTACGAGCAGTACTTC.

The rearrangement joins TRBV24-1 to TRBJ2-5, with D possibly being TRBD1 (5 bases). V was shortened by 5 bases and J by 1 base, with 13 bases between the two germline ends. The CDR3 is 15 amino acids. Germline V gene sequence: CDR1 KGHDR, CDR2 SFDVKD. The CDR3 protein is CATSVGRVTQETQYF. CDR3 in DNA: TGTGCCACCAGTGTGGGCAGGGTCACCCAAGAGACCCAGTACTTC.

This chain connects TRBV5-4 to TRBJ2-3, with 7 nucleotides matching TRBD2. The V and J ends lost 7 bases and 0 bases, in that order; junction bases with no gene match: 8. The CDR3 has 15 residues. The germline CDR1 and CDR2 sequences are SGHNT and YYREEE (reference sequence). The CDR3 region has the DNA TGTGCCAGCCGCGGGCCGGGGGGAAGCACAGATACGCAGTATTTT. Translation: CASRGPGGSTDTQYF.

V usage is TRBV29-1 and J usage is TRBJ2-1; D is ambiguous. Germline CDR1 and CDR2: SQVTM and ANQGSEA. V lost 7 bases to trimming and J lost 9 bases, with 22 bases between them. CDR3 length: 14 residues. CDR3 nucleotide sequence: TGCAGCGGTCGTCTCGGGTCCGATTATGGTGAGCAGTTCTTC. The encoded protein is CSGRLGSDYGEQFF.

The chain couples TRBV29-1 to TRBJ2-7; 9 bases line up with TRBD1. V shed 6 bases and J 2 bases; nucleotides not matched to a gene: 5. CDR3 length equals 13 residues. Germline V lookup: CDR1 SQVTM, CDR2 ANQGSEA. This CDR3 is CSVPGQGAYEQYF. CDR3 in DNA: TGCAGCGTGCCGGGACAGGGAGCCTACGAGCAGTACTTC.

CDR3 bases: TGCGCCAGCAGCCTTGAGGGAATGACCACCTGGGGCTATGGCTACACCTTC. This gives the protein CASSLEGMTTWGYGYTF. The chain is built from TRBV5-1 and TRBJ1-2, with no clear D. Germline-derived CDR1 and CDR2 are SGHRS and YFSETQ. Trimming pared 4 bases from V and 4 bases from J, leaving 23 bases between. This CDR3 spans 17 amino acids.

The genes are TRBV20-1 and TRBJ1-2, with D possibly matching TRBD1 (6 bases). The CDR3 covers 11 residues. Germline lookup yields CDR1 DFQATT and CDR2 SNEGSKA (reference sequence). V was pared by 5 bases and J by 4 bases, with 8 bases between. CDR3 DNA: TGCAGTGCTGAACAGGGCTATGGCTACACCTTC. Translating gives CSAEQGYGYTF.

This chain connects TRBV6-1 to TRBJ2-7; D ambiguous. The V and J ends lost 1 base and 5 bases respectively, with 15 bases between them. CDR3 length: 15 residues. The germline gives CDR1 MNHNS, CDR2 SASEGT. The CDR3 region has the DNA TGTGCCAGCAGTGAAGGGCTCGCCAGGATCCACGAGCAGTACTTC. Encoded protein: CASSEGLARIHEQYF.

On this clone: Other nucleotide sequences from this sample produce the same CDR3. J is TRBJ1-1 and V is TRBV2; no clear D. The V gene's germline CDR1 is SNHLY and CDR2 FYNNEI. The CDR3 runs 15 residues. Between the trimmed V and J ends, which lost 4 bases and 8 bases, there was a span of 20 bases. CDR3 coding DNA: TGTGCCAGCAGTGCCGAACAAATACAGAATCCCGAAGCTTTCTTT. It encodes CASSAEQIQNPEAFF.

This chain links TRBV6-5 with TRBJ1-4, with 7 positions matching TRBD1. Germline V CDR1 and CDR2: MNHEY, SVGAGI. The CDR3 is made up of 13 amino acids. Unmatched junction bases numbered 4, after V lost 6 bases and J lost 6 bases. The CDR3 protein is CASSKGTDEKLFF. The CDR3 coding sequence is TGTGCCAGCAGCAAAGGGACAGATGAAAAACTGTTTTTT.

V and J are TRBV19 and TRBJ1-4; 12 nucleotides align to TRBD1. The V gene end was trimmed by 4 bases and the J gene end by 8 bases; junction bases not matched to a gene: 17. The V gene's germline CDR1 is LNHDA and CDR2 SQIVND (reference sequence). The CDR3 spans 19 residues. CDR3 coding DNA: TGTGCCAGTAGTACCGGGACAGGGGGCGGAAGTCCCGATCAAGAAAAACTGTTTTTT. Translated, it gives CASSTGTGGGSPDQEKLFF.

CDR3 in amino acids: CASSIDRDRTDQPQHF. DNA for the CDR3: TGTGCCAGTAGTATAGATCGGGACAGGACGGATCAGCCCCAGCATTTT. The chain links TRBV19 to TRBJ1-5; 8 bases are a match to TRBD1. The CDR3 runs 16 residues. Germline V gene sequence: CDR1 LNHDA, CDR2 SQIVND (reference sequence). Germline trimming cut 0 bases from V and 5 bases from J; bases unmatched to any gene: 6.

J is TRBJ2-3 and V is TRBV6-5, with TRBD1 as a possible D gene (6 bases). The CDR3 extends over 14 amino acids. Germline lookup yields CDR1 MNHEY and CDR2 SVGAGI. V was shortened by 9 bases and J by 0 bases, with 13 bases between the two germline ends. The CDR3 protein is CASGGQTSTDTQYF. Written as DNA, the CDR3 is TGTGCCAGTGGGGGACAAACTAGCACAGATACGCAGTATTTT.